This passage covers 32 T cell receptor beta chains from one sample sequenced in a study of shared clonotypes between healthy human individuals. Method: immunoSEQ multiplex PCR; TCRdb's copy keeps in-frame clones and lacks some. The sample carries 110,000 or so clones, about 70% recorded once. Sequenced: memory CD8+ T cells sorted from blood. Subset of the sample: CD45RO+ cells pooled with CCR7-negative TemRA cells. Receptor source: a woman aged 25 to 39 in good health.

This clone was counted a single time. This chain joins TRBV7-8 and TRBJ2-1, with 9 positions matching TRBD2. This CDR3 contains 15 residues. Germline assignment: CDR1 SGHVS and CDR2 FQNEAQ. V was pared by 1 base and J by 5 bases, with 3 bases of the junction left unmatched. The CDR3: CASSLVAGVDNEQFF. Written as DNA, the CDR3 is TGTGCCAGCAGCTTAGTAGCGGGAGTAGACAATGAGCAGTTCTTC. The full variable domain, in which reference TRBV7-8 and TRBJ2-1 provide the parts outside the CDR3, is GAGVSQSPRYKVAKRGQDVALRCDPISGHVSLFWYQQALGQGPEFLTYFQNEAQLDKSGLPSDRFFAERPEGSVSTLKIQRTQQEDSAVYLCASSLVAGVDNEQFFGPGTRLTVL.

The gene calls are TRBV6-1 and TRBJ1-5; D might be TRBD1 (5 bases). CDR3 length: 14 amino acids. The germline V gene encodes CDR1 MNHNS and CDR2 SASEGT. V lost 5 bases and J lost 4, with 12 bases in between. CDR3 loop: CASSFGTGNQPQHF. The CDR3 coding sequence is TGTGCCAGCAGTTTCGGGACGGGTAATCAGCCCCAGCATTTT.

This chain uses TRBV4-2 with TRBJ2-7; the match to TRBD2 covers 9 bases. The CDR3 is 16 amino acids. Trimming cost V 0 bases and J 2 bases; bases outside gene matches: 5. Germline CDR1 and CDR2: LGHNA and YNFKEQ. The chain's CDR3 is CASSQETSGSTYEQYF. In DNA, the CDR3 is TGTGCCAGCAGCCAAGAGACTAGCGGAAGTACCTACGAGCAGTACTTC.

J is TRBJ2-1 and V is TRBV27, with D maybe TRBD2 (6 bases). V was cut by 4 bases and J by 4 bases, with 14 bases left in between. This CDR3 is built from 15 residues. The germline CDR1 and CDR2 sequences are MNHEY and SMNVEV (reference sequence). The CDR3 is CASSSGTYGYNEQFF. The CDR3 coding sequence is TGTGCCAGCAGTTCCGGGACTTACGGTTACAATGAGCAGTTCTTC.

Concerning this clone itself: The limits of the CDR3 on the DNA are not certain, so only TCRdb's listed CDR3 is given. V is TRBV28 and J is TRBJ2-7; no DNA check was done on the table's D call, TRBD2. Germline V gene sequence: CDR1 MDHEN, CDR2 SYDVKM. The CDR3 extends over 11 residues, inclusive of both ends. The CDR3 loop reads CASSSSGEQYF.

This clone was recorded once. The chain is built from TRBV28 and TRBJ1-5; 9 nucleotides match TRBD1. Trimming removed 5 bases from V and 7 bases from J; junction bases left unmatched: 9. This CDR3 comprises 15 residues. Germline lookup yields CDR1 MDHEN and CDR2 SYDVKM. CDR3 region: CASSATGTGSQPQHF. In DNA form, the CDR3 reads TGTGCCAGCAGTGCAACCGGGACAGGGTCCCAGCCCCAGCATTTT.

This clone was counted ten times or more. The V call is TRBV28, the J call TRBJ2-5; TRBD1 aligns across 7 bases. The CDR3 runs 16 residues. Germline V lookup: CDR1 MDHEN, CDR2 SYDVKM. The J segment lost 1 base and the V segment lost 6 bases, leaving 11 bases of the junction unmatched. The CDR3, as DNA: TGTGCCAGCAGACTAAGACAGGGACGGATCCAAGAGACCCAGTACTTC. Translation gives CASRLRQGRIQETQYF. Full variable domain (missing parts from reference TRBV28 and TRBJ2-5): DVKVTQSSRYLVKRTGEKVFLECVQDMDHENMFWYRQDPGLGLRLIYFSYDVKMKEKGDIPEGYSVSREKKERFSLILESASTNQTSMYLCASRLRQGRIQETQYFGPGTRLLVL.

Remarks on this clone: Other DNA sequences from this sample encode an identical CDR3 as well. The chain is built from TRBV9 and TRBJ2-2, with D hard to call. Trimming cost V 2 bases and J 5 bases, with 10 bases left between them. The CDR3 runs to 14 residues. Germline V gene data show CDR1 as SGDLS and CDR2 as YYNGEE. CDR3: CASSVSWGTGELFF. The CDR3 DNA is TGTGCCAGCAGCGTGAGCTGGGGAACCGGGGAGCTGTTTTTT.

The chain is built from TRBV7-2 and TRBJ2-5, with D maybe TRBD1 (6 bases). The tail of the sequence fits TRBJ2-7 better, so the J call may be wrong. This CDR3 comprises 13 residues. Germline V gene data show CDR1 as SGHTA and CDR2 as FQGNSA. CDR3 DNA: TGTGCCAGCAGCCGCAGGGGAGCCTACGAGCAGTACTTC. Protein product: CASSRRGAYEQYF.

Sample share makes this clone medium-sized. The genes are TRBV6-1 and TRBJ2-5, with D possibly TRBD2 on 6 matching bases. The CDR3 has 13 amino acids. V was shortened by 8 bases and J by 2 bases, with 12 bases between the two germline ends. Germline loops: CDR1 MNHNS, CDR2 SASEGT. The CDR3 loop is CASGTGEQETQYF. The CDR3 region has the DNA TGTGCCAGCGGAACGGGAGAGCAAGAGACCCAGTACTTC.

The J gene is TRBJ2-5, the V gene TRBV6-1; D perhaps matches TRBD2 (6 bases). The germline V gene has CDR1 MNHNS and CDR2 SASEGT. The V and J ends lost 6 bases and 2 bases respectively, with 13 bases between them. This CDR3 contains 14 residues. CDR3 bases: TGTGCCAGCAGCCGATCTAGCGAACAAGAGACCCAGTACTTC. Its protein product is CASSRSSEQETQYF.

The rearrangement links TRBV11-1 to TRBJ2-5; 12 bases match TRBD2. The CDR3 runs 16 residues. Trimming at V came to 4 bases and at J to 4 bases, leaving 7 bases not matched to a gene. Germline V gene sequence: CDR1 SGHAT, CDR2 FQDESV (reference sequence). DNA for the CDR3: TGTGCCAGCAGCTACTCCGGGACTAGCGGGCGAGAGACCCAGTACTTC. Encoded protein: CASSYSGTSGRETQYF.

The CDR3 coding sequence is TGTGCCAGCAGCCATAGCGGGAGGATCTACGAGCAGTACTTC. Amino acid sequence: CASSHSGRIYEQYF. This chain connects TRBV5-5 to TRBJ2-7; 10 bases are a match to TRBD2. Germline V gene lookup returns CDR1 SGHKS and CDR2 YYEKEE (reference sequence). This CDR3 is 14 amino acids long. J was trimmed by 3 bases and V by 4 bases; bases with no gene match: 4.

This chain links TRBV11-2 with TRBJ2-5; 9 nucleotides align to TRBD1. Judging by the DNA end, TRBJ2-7 fits better; the J call may be wrong. Germline CDR1 SGHAT, CDR2 FQNNGV. CDR3 length: 12 amino acids. The CDR3 DNA reads TGTGCCAGCGTGGACAGGGGCTACGAGCAGTACTTC. Translating gives CASVDRGYEQYF.

This chain links TRBV29-1 with TRBJ2-7, with D maybe TRBD1 (6 bases). CDR1 SQVTM and CDR2 ANQGSEA come from the germline V gene. This CDR3 contains 13 residues. V lost 7 bases to trimming and J lost 3 bases, with 16 bases between them. Here the CDR3 DNA reads TGCAGCGCTGGGGCAGGGGATCACTACGAGCAGTACTTC. Amino acids: CSAGAGDHYEQYF.

The CDR3 sequence is CATLSGVGDTQYF. The CDR3, as DNA: TGTGCCACCTTGTCCGGAGTCGGTGATACGCAGTATTTT. The chain couples TRBV6-6 to TRBJ2-3, with D unclear. The CDR3 consists of 13 residues. The V gene lost 10 bases and the J gene lost 6 bases, with 17 bases spanning the gap. Germline-derived CDR1 and CDR2 are MNHNY and SVGAGI (reference sequence).

The chain links TRBV28 to TRBJ2-1; 11 bases map to TRBD2. CDR1 and CDR2 from the germline V gene are MDHEN and SYDVKM. Trimming took 10 bases from V and 4 from J; bases not matched to a gene: 6. CDR3 size: 14 residues. The CDR3 sequence: CATRLAGTYNEQFF. For the CDR3, the DNA is TGTGCCACCCGACTAGCGGGAACTTACAATGAGCAGTTCTTC.

The V call is TRBV5-4, the J call TRBJ2-7, with 12 bases lining up with TRBD2. J gave up 4 bases and V 4 bases, and 6 bases lay outside the gene matches. This CDR3 is 15 amino acids long. Germline V gives CDR1 SGHNT, CDR2 YYREEE (reference sequence). CDR3 bases: TGTGCCAGCAGCCATGCTAGCGGGAGGGAGTACGAGCAGTACTTC. Translation: CASSHASGREYEQYF.

V and J are TRBV25-1 and TRBJ2-1; D is unresolved. Trimming cost V 5 bases and J 9 bases, with 20 bases left between them. The germline gives CDR1 MGHDK, CDR2 SYGVNS. This CDR3 is built from 15 residues. The CDR3 loop is CASSTQNMGNGEQFF. CDR3 sequence (DNA): TGTGCCAGCAGTACCCAGAATATGGGGAATGGTGAGCAGTTCTTC.

The V and J genes are TRBV4-1 and TRBJ2-1, with D possibly TRBD2 on 7 matching bases. The V gene's germline CDR1 is MGHRA and CDR2 YSYEKL. The CDR3 consists of 18 residues. V gave up 1 base and J gave up 8 bases, with 24 bases separating them. The DNA of the CDR3 is TGCGCCAGCAGCCAAGCCGGGCAGGGGAGGGATTACCGCCATGAGCAGTTCTTC. Its protein is CASSQAGQGRDYRHEQFF.

The chain uses TRBV7-2 and TRBJ1-2, with a weak D call TRBD1 (6 bases). The CDR3 spans 16 residues. V lost 2 bases and J lost 6, with 19 bases in between. The V gene's germline CDR1 is SGHTA and CDR2 FQGNSA. The chain's CDR3 is CASSLRIQGRRNGYTF. In DNA, the CDR3 is TGTGCCAGCAGCTTACGTATACAGGGCCGTCGGAATGGCTACACCTTC.

This clone was observed many times. The gene calls are TRBV18 and TRBJ2-7; 7 bases line up with TRBD1. From germline, CDR1 is KGHSH and CDR2 LQKENI. V was pared by 0 bases and J by 0 bases, with 5 bases of the junction left unmatched. The CDR3 is 16 residues long. CDR3 region: CASSPPGQRRSYEQYF. The CDR3 bases are TGTGCCAGCTCACCACCGGGACAGAGACGCTCCTACGAGCAGTACTTC.

The chain carries TRBV19 and TRBJ1-1, with a tentative D call TRBD1 (5 bases). Germline values: CDR1 LNHDA, CDR2 SQIVND (reference sequence). The ends were cut back, 3 bases at V and 6 bases at J, with 11 bases in the middle. This CDR3 has 13 residues. The chain's CDR3 is CASSISQGSEAFF. The CDR3 DNA reads as TGTGCCAGTAGTATCTCCCAGGGATCTGAAGCTTTCTTT.

This clone was observed once. The chain links TRBV5-1 to TRBJ1-1, with a weak D call TRBD1 (5 bases). V lost 4 bases, J lost 1 base, and 14 bases lay in between. CDR3 length equals 15 residues. Per germline, CDR1 SGHRS and CDR2 YFSETQ. The CDR3 sequence: CASSQRAGQNTEAFF. In nucleotides, the CDR3 is TGCGCCAGCAGCCAGAGGGCAGGGCAGAACACTGAAGCTTTCTTT.

The sample holds many counts of this clone. The V call is TRBV13, the J call TRBJ2-3, with 10 bases fitting TRBD1. The V segment lost 5 bases and the J segment 4 bases; nucleotides outside the gene matches: 9. This CDR3 region has 16 residues. CDR1 and CDR2 from the germline V gene are PRHDT and FYEKMQ (reference sequence). CDR3 residues: CASSRDGTGEADTQYF. The DNA of the CDR3 is TGTGCCAGCAGCAGGGATGGGACAGGGGAAGCAGATACGCAGTATTTT.

The CDR3 sequence: CASRSGGLAGSPGGYEQYF. CDR3 sequence (DNA): TGTGCCAGCAGGAGCGGAGGACTAGCGGGTTCCCCTGGGGGCTACGAGCAGTACTTC. The chain carries TRBV28 and TRBJ2-7; 11 positions agree with TRBD2. Germline assignment: CDR1 MDHEN and CDR2 SYDVKM. With V trimmed by 6 bases and J by 3 bases, 19 bases remained unmatched. The CDR3 runs 19 residues.

In this sample, this clone turned up a few times. V gene TRBV7-9 combines with J gene TRBJ1-2; 7 bases are shared with TRBD1. The CDR3 loop spans 12 amino acids. Germline V gene sequence: CDR1 SEHNR, CDR2 FQNEAQ (reference sequence). V dropped 5 bases and J dropped 6; count of bases not matched to a gene: 3. CDR3 region: CASSPGGNGYTF. The CDR3 DNA reads as TGTGCCAGCAGCCCAGGGGGTAATGGCTACACCTTC.

The chain links TRBV27 to TRBJ2-1, with D hard to call. This CDR3 region has 11 residues. Germline loops: CDR1 MNHEY, CDR2 SMNVEV (reference sequence). Trimming stripped 8 bases from V and 9 bases from J, with 11 bases between. CDR3 sequence reads: CASYRKGEQFF. DNA for the CDR3: TGTGCCAGCTACCGGAAGGGTGAGCAGTTCTTC.

J is TRBJ2-1 and V is TRBV7-2; D call uncertain. There are 15 residues in the CDR3. Germline V gene lookup returns CDR1 SGHTA and CDR2 FQGNSA. The germline V and J ends were trimmed by 1 base and 5 bases, with 12 bases remaining between them. The CDR3 nucleotides are TGTGCCAGCAGCTTAGTTATGGCCGCGAACAATGAGCAGTTCTTC. Translated: CASSLVMAANNEQFF.

The gene calls are TRBV5-4 and TRBJ1-1; weak D call: TRBD1 (5 bases). Germline V gives CDR1 SGHNT, CDR2 YYREEE (reference sequence). The V end lost 3 bases, the J end lost 0 bases, and 18 bases lay between the germline ends. The CDR3 spans 17 residues. The CDR3 nucleotides read TGTGCCAGCAGCTCGGGGCGGGGGTTTACCATGAACACTGAAGCTTTCTTT. This sequence encodes CASSSGRGFTMNTEAFF.

The chain joins TRBV7-2 to TRBJ2-3; no clear D gene. Germline V gene sequence: CDR1 SGHTA, CDR2 FQGNSA. This CDR3 spans 13 amino acids. The V end lost 6 bases, the J end lost 2 bases, and 9 bases lay between the germline ends. The DNA of the CDR3 is TGTGCCAGCAGGGTAGAGTACACAGATACGCAGTATTTT. It yields the protein CASRVEYTDTQYF.

The V gene is TRBV6-1, the J gene TRBJ2-2; no clear D gene. The CDR3 totals 13 residues. Germline values: CDR1 MNHNS, CDR2 SASEGT. V gave up 3 bases and J gave up 3 bases, with 5 bases separating them. The CDR3 region is CASSELDTGELFF. The CDR3 coding sequence is TGTGCCAGCAGTGAGCTCGACACCGGGGAGCTGTTTTTT.